Described below is a single T cell receptor beta chain sequence and its context. The source of the sample is a study of blood T cell repertoires in COVID-19. In the original processing: Nucleated cell counts were estimated from reference gene primer amplification. The repertoire was sequenced with immunoSEQ multiplex PCR; TCRdb's copy has only in-frame clones and lacks some. V, J and clone size derive from that table, while D and trimming were established from the DNA sequence. The sample has a few hundred thousand clones, about 86% seen once. The junction had 2 bases not matched to a gene; V was cut back by 5 bases and J by 5 bases. CDR3 size: 13 residues. The germline V gene encodes CDR1 MDHEN and CDR2 SYDVKM.

V and J are TRBV28 and TRBJ1-1; TRBD1 matches at 10 bases. The sequenced sample consisted of peripheral blood. The clonotype was recovered from a person aged 65-85 years with COVID-19, enrolled during active disease. DNA of the CDR3: TGTGCCAGCAGTGACAGGGGGCGGACTGAAGCTTTCTTT. It is translated as CASSDRGRTEAFF.